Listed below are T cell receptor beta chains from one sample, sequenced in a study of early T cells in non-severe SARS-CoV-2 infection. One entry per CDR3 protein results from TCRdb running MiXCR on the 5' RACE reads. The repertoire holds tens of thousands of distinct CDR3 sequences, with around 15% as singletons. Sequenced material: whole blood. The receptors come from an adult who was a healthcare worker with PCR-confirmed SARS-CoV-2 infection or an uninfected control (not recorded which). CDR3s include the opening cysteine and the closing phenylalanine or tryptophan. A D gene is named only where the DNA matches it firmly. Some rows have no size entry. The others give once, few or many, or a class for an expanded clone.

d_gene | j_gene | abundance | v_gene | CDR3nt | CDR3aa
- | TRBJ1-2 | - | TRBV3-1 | TGTGCCAGCAGCCAGCAAACAGGAATACATGGCTACACCTTC | CASSQQTGIHGYTF
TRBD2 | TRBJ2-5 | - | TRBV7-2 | TGTGCCAGCAGCCCGGGACTAGCGGGAGTGGTAGAGACCCAGTACTTC | CASSPGLAGVVETQYF
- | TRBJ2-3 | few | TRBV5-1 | TGCGCCAGCAGCCCGACCGAGGATACGCAGTATTTT | CASSPTEDTQYF
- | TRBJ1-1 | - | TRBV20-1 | TGCAGTGCTCCTCCAGTAAGGGGTCGAATGACCACTGAAGCTTTCTTT | CSAPPVRGRMTTEAFF
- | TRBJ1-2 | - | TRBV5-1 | TGCGCCAGCAGCCGGGAGACAGGAATCGTCCATGGCTACACCTTC | CASSRETGIVHGYTF
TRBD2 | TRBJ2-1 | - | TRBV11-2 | TGTGCCAGCAGCTTAGATCGGTGGGCTAGCGGTAACAATGAGCAGTTCTTC | CASSLDRWASGNNEQFF
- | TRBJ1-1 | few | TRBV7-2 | TGTGCCAGCAGCCCCATTGTGAACACTGAAGCTTTCTTT | CASSPIVNTEAFF
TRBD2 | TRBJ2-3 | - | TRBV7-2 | TGTGCCAGCAGCTTTCTAGCGGGAGGGGGGCCAGATACGCAGTATTTT | CASSFLAGGGPDTQYF
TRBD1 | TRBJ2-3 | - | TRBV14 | TGTGCCAGCAGCCCGGGACAGGGGATCTATAGCACAGATACGCAGTATTTT | CASSPGQGIYSTDTQYF
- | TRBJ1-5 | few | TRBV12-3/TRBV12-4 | TGTGCCAGCAGTTTTAAGGGGGGCAATCAGCCCCAGCATTTT | CASSFKGGNQPQHF
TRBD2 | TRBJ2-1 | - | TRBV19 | TGTGCCAGTAGTACAAGGACTAGCGGGTGGGTCAATGAGCAGTTCTTC | CASSTRTSGWVNEQFF
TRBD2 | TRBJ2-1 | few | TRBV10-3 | TGTGCCATCAGTGAGGGCGGGAGGGCGACGAATGAGCAGTTCTTC | CAISEGGRATNEQFF
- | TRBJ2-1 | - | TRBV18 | TGTGCCAGCTCCCCACGACAGGACAATGAGCAGTTCTTC | CASSPRQDNEQFF
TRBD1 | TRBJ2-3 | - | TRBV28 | TGTGCCAGCAGTCCCGGGCGACAGGGCCTTAGCACAGATACGCAGTATTTT | CASSPGRQGLSTDTQYF
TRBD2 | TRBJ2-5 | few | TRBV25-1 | TGTGCCAGCAAGGCGACTAGCGGGATCAAAGAGACCCAGTACTTC | CASKATSGIKETQYF
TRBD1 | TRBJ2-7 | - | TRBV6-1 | TGTGCCAGCAGGGAAACCGGGACAGTAGCCTACGAGCAGTACTTC | CASRETGTVAYEQYF
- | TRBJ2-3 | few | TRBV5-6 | TGTGCCAGCACCGAGGGAGACAGCACAGATACGCAGTATTTT | CASTEGDSTDTQYF
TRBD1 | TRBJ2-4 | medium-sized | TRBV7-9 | TGTGCCAGCAGGCCTGGACAGGGGAAAAACATTCAGTACTTC | CASRPGQGKNIQYF
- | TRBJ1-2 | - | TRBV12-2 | TGTGCAAGTCGCTGGGGACAGGAGGAGAGCTATGGCTACACCTTC | CASRWGQEESYGYTF
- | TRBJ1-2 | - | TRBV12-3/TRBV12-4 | TGTGCCAGCGGGATAAGGGTATTCTATGGCTACACCTTC | CASGIRVFYGYTF
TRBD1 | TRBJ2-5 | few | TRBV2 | TGTGCCAGCGCAAAGGCAGGGGGCACCCAAGAGACCCAGTACTTC | CASAKAGGTQETQYF
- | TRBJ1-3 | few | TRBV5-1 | TGCGCCAGCAGCTTGTCAATGGGACATTTTGGAAACACCATATATTTT | CASSLSMGHFGNTIYF
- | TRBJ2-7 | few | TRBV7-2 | TGTGCCAGCAGCTTAGCCCCCACGGGCTACGAGCAGTACTTC | CASSLAPTGYEQYF
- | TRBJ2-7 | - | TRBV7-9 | TGTGCCAGCAGCTCGACCGGTTTGGGGGAGCAGTACTTC | CASSSTGLGEQYF
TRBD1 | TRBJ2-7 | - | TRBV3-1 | TGTGCCAGCAGCCAAGGACAGGGGAGGCACGAGCAGTACTTC | CASSQGQGRHEQYF
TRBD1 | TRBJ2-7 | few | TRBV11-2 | TGTGCCAGCAGCTTGACAGGGGGCGAGCAGTACTTC | CASSLTGGEQYF
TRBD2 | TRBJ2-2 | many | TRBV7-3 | TGTGCCAGCAGCGGGTCCTCTAGCGGCACCGGGGAGCTGTTTTTT | CASSGSSSGTGELFF
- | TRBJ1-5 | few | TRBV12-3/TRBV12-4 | TGTGCCAGCACCCCCGGGCGCGGGAATCAGCCCCAGCATTTT | CASTPGRGNQPQHF
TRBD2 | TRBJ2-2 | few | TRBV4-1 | TGCGCCAGCAGCCTCCTAGGACTAGTCACAAACCCCGGGGAGCTGTTTTTT | CASSLLGLVTNPGELFF
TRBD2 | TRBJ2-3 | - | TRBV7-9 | TGTGCCAGCAGCTTAGCTAGCGGGGCCACAGATACGCAGTATTTT | CASSLASGATDTQYF
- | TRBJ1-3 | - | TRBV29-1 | TGCAGCGTTGGCAGCAGCTCTGGAAACACCATATATTTT | CSVGSSSGNTIYF
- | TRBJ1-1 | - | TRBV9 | TGTGCCAGCAGCGCAGAGGCGGGGGACACTGAAGCTTTCTTT | CASSAEAGDTEAFF
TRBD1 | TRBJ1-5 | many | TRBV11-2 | TGTGCCAGCAGCAAAGGACAGGGGAGCAATCAGCCCCAGCATTTT | CASSKGQGSNQPQHF
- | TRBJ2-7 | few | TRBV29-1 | TGCAGCGTTGTACTAGCCACCTACGAGCAGTACTTC | CSVVLATYEQYF
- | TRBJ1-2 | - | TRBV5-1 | TGCGCCAGCAACGAACCCGGACTGGACTATGGCTACACCTTC | CASNEPGLDYGYTF
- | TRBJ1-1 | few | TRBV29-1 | TGCAGCGTTGAAGATCCTTTGAACACTGAAGCTTTCTTT | CSVEDPLNTEAFF
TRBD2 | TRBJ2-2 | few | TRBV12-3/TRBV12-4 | TGTGCCAGCACCTTAGCGGGGGGGCTCACCGGGGAGCTGTTTTTT | CASTLAGGLTGELFF
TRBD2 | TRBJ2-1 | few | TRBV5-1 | TGCGCCAGCAGCTTATGGGCGGGAGCGGGAAATGAGCAGTTCTTC | CASSLWAGAGNEQFF
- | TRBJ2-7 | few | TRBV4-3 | TGCGCCAGCAGCCAAGGCCCCCCGGGTGAGCAGTACTTC | CASSQGPPGEQYF
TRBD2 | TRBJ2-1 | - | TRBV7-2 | TGTGCCAGCAGCTCCGAGCGGGAGCGGACTGAGCAGTTCTTC | CASSSERERTEQFF
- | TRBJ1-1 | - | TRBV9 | TGTGCCAGCAGCGTAGAGGCTAGGGAGGACACTGAAGCTTTCTTT | CASSVEAREDTEAFF
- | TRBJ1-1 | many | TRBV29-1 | TGCAGCGTTGAAGTTAAGGGTGAAGCTTTCTTT | CSVEVKGEAFF
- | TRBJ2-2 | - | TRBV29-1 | TGCAGCGTTGATGGACCGGGGACCGGGGAGCTGTTTTTT | CSVDGPGTGELFF
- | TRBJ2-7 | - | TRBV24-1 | TGTGCCACGGGGCCGGGACCTATTGGCTACGAGCAGTACTTC | CATGPGPIGYEQYF
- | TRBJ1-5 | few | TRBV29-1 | TGCAGCGTGCGGGACAGCAATCAGCCCCAGCATTTT | CSVRDSNQPQHF
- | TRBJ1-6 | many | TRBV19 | TGTGCCAGTAGTATGAAGGGAATCGACTCCTCCTATAATTCACCCCTCCACTTT | CASSMKGIDSSYNSPLHF
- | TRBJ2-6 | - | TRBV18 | TGTGCCAGCTCACCACTGGGGGTCTCTGGGGCCAACGTCCTGACTTTC | CASSPLGVSGANVLTF